What follows are 14 T cell receptor beta chains derived from one specimen sequenced in a study of cytomegalovirus exposure and HLA in healthy donors (dated by TCRdb to about 2017). Preparation of the library involved the immunoSEQ multiplex PCR assay. For the multiplex PCR, a mixture combining 60 forward primers for TCR Vbeta segments and 13 reverse primers for TCR Jbeta segments was used. The immuneACCESS repertoire file appears here via TCRdb, limited to in-frame rearrangements. These files lack a portion of the clones; in checked studies, under half of the deficit traces to unresolved V genes, and the cause of the others is not known. The sample yields some 190,000 clones; roughly 77% were counted once. The ten most abundant clones make up less than 4% of the sample. The source material was PBMCs. Source of these receptors: a woman in her twenties or thirties in good health and CMV-seropositive.

A remark on this clone: Germline is not matched at one junction end, which may reflect a read error. This chain uses TRBV7-9 with TRBJ2-4; the D is unclear. The CDR3 is 12 amino acids. Germline V gene data show CDR1 as SEHNR and CDR2 as FQNEAQ (reference sequence). CDR3 sequence reads: CSSSLHDSIQYF. DNA for the CDR3: TGTTCCAGCAGCTTACACGATAGCATTCAGTACTTC.

The chain carries TRBV2 and TRBJ2-7; 8 bases map to TRBD1. The ends lost 2 bases at V and 2 bases at J; junction bases unmatched: 2. The CDR3 is made up of 14 amino acids. CDR1 is SNHLY, CDR2 FYNNEI, per germline. The CDR3 DNA is TGTGCCAGCAGTGAAATACAGGGGGCCTACGAGCAGTACTTC. Encoded protein: CASSEIQGAYEQYF.

The rearrangement links TRBV2 to TRBJ2-1, with D tentatively TRBD1 (6 bases). This CDR3 contains 13 residues. V was cut by 8 bases and J by 2 bases, with 10 bases left in between. CDR1 SNHLY and CDR2 FYNNEI come from the germline V gene. The CDR3 nucleotides read TGTGCCAGCGTGGGGGCTGCCTACAATGAGCAGTTCTTC. Translated, it gives CASVGAAYNEQFF.

Concerning this clone itself: The germline gene is not matched at one end of the junction; a read error may be the cause. The J gene is TRBJ2-5, the V gene TRBV5-6; 10 nucleotides agree with TRBD1. The J call may be in error: the DNA end matches TRBJ2-7 better. Per germline, CDR1 SGHDT and CDR2 YYEEEE. The CDR3 consists of 15 residues. The CDR3 DNA follows: TGTGCCAGCAGATTGGACGGGACAGGGGACAGCGAGCAGTACTTC. Encoded protein: CASRLDGTGDSEQYF.

The V call is TRBV27, the J call TRBJ2-7; 10 bases line up with TRBD1. The CDR3 length is 15 residues. Germline-derived CDR1 and CDR2 are MNHEY and SMNVEV (reference sequence). V lost 6 bases and J lost 2; bases outside the gene matches: 7. The CDR3 reads CASRYKGQGAYEQYF. The CDR3 nucleotides read TGTGCCAGCAGGTACAAAGGACAGGGGGCCTACGAGCAGTACTTC.

This sequence joins TRBV9 and TRBJ2-2; TRBD2 matches at 8 bases. Germline loops: CDR1 SGDLS, CDR2 YYNGEE. CDR3 length: 15 amino acids. The trim removed 3 bases at V and 3 bases at J, leaving 4 bases unmatched. In DNA form, the CDR3 reads TGTGCCAGCAGCGCAGGGCGGGGGGACACCGGGGAGCTGTTTTTT. Translated, it gives CASSAGRGDTGELFF.

The chain uses TRBV6-1 and TRBJ1-4; 8 nucleotides line up with TRBD1. Trimming at V came to 5 bases and at J to 7 bases, leaving 6 bases not matched to a gene. Germline V lookup: CDR1 MNHNS, CDR2 SASEGT. This CDR3 is built from 14 residues. The CDR3 region is CASSMGTGFEKLFF. DNA of the CDR3: TGTGCCAGCAGTATGGGGACAGGCTTTGAAAAACTGTTTTTT.

This clone was counted ten times or more. The chain uses TRBV5-1 and TRBJ1-1; possible D gene TRBD1, 5 bases. Germline V CDR1 and CDR2: SGHRS, YFSETQ. CDR3 length equals 16 residues. Trimming took 4 bases from V and 1 from J, leaving 17 bases between them. CDR3 DNA sequence: TGCGCCAGCAGCCCAGGGTCGTACACCAAGAACACTGAAGCTTTCTTT. Its translation is CASSPGSYTKNTEAFF.

The chain joins TRBV6-5 to TRBJ1-2, with D unclear. Trimming pared 5 bases from V and 4 bases from J, leaving 14 bases between. This CDR3 is 14 amino acids long. CDR1 is MNHEY, CDR2 SVGAGI, per germline. The CDR3 DNA sequence: TGTGCCAGCAGTCCCCTTGGGAGGCCCTATGGCTACACCTTC. This translates into CASSPLGRPYGYTF.

The rearrangement links TRBV29-1 to TRBJ1-4; D possibly corresponds to TRBD1 (6 bases). V lost 6 bases and J lost 5, with 13 bases in between. Germline V gives CDR1 SQVTM, CDR2 ANQGSEA. This CDR3 contains 13 residues. The CDR3 loop is CSVTGAYNEKLFF. In DNA form, the CDR3 reads TGCAGCGTGACAGGAGCCTACAATGAAAAACTGTTTTTT.

The chain carries TRBV5-1 and TRBJ2-5; D possibly corresponds to TRBD1 (6 bases). Matching the DNA end better, TRBJ2-7 makes the J call doubtful. CDR1 SGHRS and CDR2 YFSETQ come from the germline V gene. This CDR3 has 15 amino acids. CDR3 DNA sequence: TGCGCCAGCAGCTTGAGAGGGGGAGAGACCTACGAGCAGTACTTC. It encodes CASSLRGGETYEQYF.

The rearrangement links TRBV6-6 to TRBJ1-1; D is unresolved. The CDR3 spans 13 residues. Germline V gene lookup returns CDR1 MNHNY and CDR2 SVGAGI (reference sequence). Trimming pared 7 bases from V and 5 bases from J, leaving 14 bases between. CDR3 sequence reads: CASTSPTLTEAFF. CDR3 bases: TGTGCCAGCACCTCTCCGACTCTTACTGAAGCTTTCTTT.

This rearrangement joins TRBV7-9 to TRBJ1-1; D unresolved. The CDR3 sequence is 12 residues long. Trimming cost V 3 bases and J 7 bases, with 9 bases left between them. Germline V gives CDR1 SEHNR, CDR2 FQNEAQ (reference sequence). The CDR3 nucleotides are TGTGCCAGCAGCTTGGGCTCCGATGAAGCTTTCTTT. The encoded protein is CASSLGSDEAFF. The complete variable domain, with remaining parts taken from reference TRBV7-9 and TRBJ1-1, reads DTGVSQNPRHKITKRGQNVTFRCDPISEHNRLYWYRQTLGQGPEFLTYFQNEAQLEKSRLLSDRFSAERPKGSFSTLEIQRTEQGDSAMYLCASSLGSDEAFFGQGTRLTVV.

The V gene is TRBV9, the J gene TRBJ2-1, with TRBD2 identical over 7 bases. Germline V gives CDR1 SGDLS, CDR2 YYNGEE. V trimming: 4 bases; J trimming: 5 bases; junction bases outside the gene matches: 12. The CDR3 runs to 16 residues. CDR3 sequence reads: CASSIKLAPENNEQFF. The CDR3 nucleotides read TGTGCCAGCAGCATCAAACTAGCGCCGGAAAACAATGAGCAGTTCTTC.